These 27 T cell receptor beta chains came from one sample sequenced in a study of cytomegalovirus exposure and HLA in healthy donors. The study ran its PCR with 60 Vbeta and 13 Jbeta primers. Sequenced by immunoSEQ multiplex PCR; TCRdb stores in-frame clones only, minus some. This sample has roughly 180,000 clones, with less than 85% found just once. The sample consisted of PBMCs. Every receptor here comes from a boy aged 2 to 10 in good health and CMV-seronegative.

This clone turned up a few times. The chain recombines TRBV7-3 with TRBJ2-1; 7 nucleotides line up with TRBD1. Per germline, CDR1 SGHTA and CDR2 FQGTGA. The CDR3 runs to 13 residues. The V gene end was trimmed by 8 bases and the J gene end by 4 bases; junction bases not matched to a gene: 5. CDR3 coding DNA: TGTGCCAGCGGGAAGGGGGCTTACAATGAGCAGTTCTTC. Translation: CASGKGAYNEQFF.

This clone occurred a few times. The chain has TRBV10-3 and TRBJ1-6; D unresolved. Trimming left V 3 bases short and J 7 bases short, with 7 bases between. CDR1 is ENHRY and CDR2 is SYGVKD in the germline V gene. CDR3 length: 13 amino acids. CDR3 nucleotide sequence: TGTGCCATCAGTGAATCCGGGAATTCACCCCTCCACTTT. Protein: CAISESGNSPLHF.

The CDR3: CASSPFPGTSGRGEQFF. The CDR3 DNA reads as TGTGCCAGCAGCCCCTTCCCCGGGACTAGCGGGAGGGGTGAGCAGTTCTTC. The chain is built from TRBV7-3 and TRBJ2-1, with TRBD2 matching 16 bases. This CDR3 is built from 17 residues. The V and J ends lost 5 bases and 9 bases, in that order; junction bases with no gene match: 10. Germline V lookup: CDR1 SGHTA, CDR2 FQGTGA.

V is TRBV4-2 and J is TRBJ1-4, with a possible D match to TRBD1 (5 bases). V was shortened by 0 bases and J by 8 bases, with 31 bases between the two germline ends. The germline CDR1 and CDR2 sequences are LGHNA and YNFKEQ. The CDR3 loop spans 21 amino acids. The chain's CDR3 is CASSQDPRWPGWPRPPEKLFF. The CDR3 coding sequence is TGTGCCAGCAGCCAAGACCCCAGGTGGCCAGGGTGGCCCCGACCCCCCGAAAAACTGTTTTTT.

This clone was observed a few times. The chain uses TRBV5-1 and TRBJ2-5, with D perhaps TRBD1 (5 bases). CDR3 size: 13 residues. The V gene's germline CDR1 is SGHRS and CDR2 YFSETQ. V lost 4 bases and J lost 7, with 14 bases in between. CDR3 residues: CASSPDKRGTQYF. The DNA for the CDR3 is TGCGCCAGCAGCCCGGACAAGCGTGGGACCCAGTACTTC.

The genes are TRBV7-9 and TRBJ2-2, with TRBD1 as a possible D gene (6 bases). Trimming left V 2 bases short and J 3 bases short, with 13 bases between. Germline CDR1 is SEHNR and CDR2 is FQNEAQ (reference sequence). This CDR3 region has 16 residues. The CDR3 reads CASSLRTGTDTGELFF. In DNA form, the CDR3 reads TGTGCCAGCAGCTTACGTACAGGGACGGACACCGGGGAGCTGTTTTTT.

The chain couples TRBV11-2 to TRBJ2-3; D is unclear. Germline-derived CDR1 and CDR2 are SGHAT and FQNNGV. The CDR3 is made up of 17 amino acids. Trimming removed 1 base at V and 2 bases at J, with 16 bases between. CDR3 in DNA: TGTGCCAGCAGCTTAGCCTACAGAAGCAGGCTCACAGATACGCAGTATTTT. The encoded protein is CASSLAYRSRLTDTQYF.

J is TRBJ2-5 and V is TRBV5-1, with TRBD1 identical over 10 bases. Judging by the DNA end, TRBJ2-7 fits better; the J call may be wrong. The CDR3 length is 15 residues. CDR1 and CDR2 from the germline V gene are SGHRS and YFSETQ. The DNA for the CDR3 is TGCGCCAGCAGCTTGGGGGGACAGGGGCTCTACGAGCAGTACTTC. Protein: CASSLGGQGLYEQYF.

The rearrangement joins TRBV2 to TRBJ1-5; maybe TRBD1 (6 bases). The V gene's germline CDR1 is SNHLY and CDR2 FYNNEI. With 7 bases removed from V and 7 bases from J, the gap between germline ends came to 17 bases. This CDR3 has 14 residues. CDR3 nucleotides: TGTGCCAGCAACCCCCAGGGGTTGGGGCAGCCCCAGCATTTT. It specifies CASNPQGLGQPQHF. The whole variable domain, remainder taken from reference TRBV2 and TRBJ1-5, is EPEVTQTPSHQVTQMGQEVILRCVPISNHLYFYWYRQILGQKVEFLVSFYNNEISEKSEIFDDQFSVERPDGSNFTLKIRSTKLEDSAMYFCASNPQGLGQPQHFGDGTRLSIL.

V usage is TRBV5-6 and J usage is TRBJ1-1; maybe TRBD1 (6 bases). With 4 bases removed from V and 1 base from J, the gap between germline ends came to 20 bases. This CDR3 is 17 amino acids long. Germline CDR1 reads SGHDT; CDR2 reads YYEEEE. This CDR3 is CASSPSGTPKGNTEAFF. CDR3 nucleotides: TGTGCCAGCAGCCCCTCCGGGACACCTAAAGGGAACACTGAAGCTTTCTTT.

The chain has TRBV2 and TRBJ2-5; 10 bases are shared with TRBD2. The V segment lost 0 bases and the J segment 5 bases; nucleotides outside the gene matches: 9. This CDR3 spans 17 amino acids. The germline V gene has CDR1 SNHLY and CDR2 FYNNEI. Here the CDR3 reads CASSEAVLLAGVETQYF. In DNA form, the CDR3 reads TGTGCCAGCAGTGAAGCGGTGTTGCTAGCGGGAGTTGAGACCCAGTACTTC.

This chain connects TRBV5-6 to TRBJ1-3; D remains unclear. Germline assignment: CDR1 SGHDT and CDR2 YYEEEE. The CDR3 has 16 residues. The ends were cut back, 1 base at V and 0 bases at J, with 11 bases in the middle. CDR3 sequence reads: CASSLRRGYSGNTIYF. In nucleotides, the CDR3 is TGTGCCAGCAGCTTGCGGCGGGGTTACTCTGGAAACACCATATATTTT.

The chain uses TRBV2 and TRBJ1-3, with TRBD1 matching over 9 bases. This CDR3 region has 13 residues. CDR1 and CDR2 (germline): SNHLY, FYNNEI. The trim removed 4 bases at V and 8 bases at J, leaving 3 bases unmatched. CDR3 region: CASSVTGGHTIYF. The CDR3 coding sequence is TGTGCCAGCAGTGTTACAGGGGGCCACACCATATATTTT.

V is TRBV29-1 and J is TRBJ2-1; D gene ambiguous. Germline V lookup: CDR1 SQVTM, CDR2 ANQGSEA. Trimming removed 3 bases at V and 4 bases at J, with 7 bases between. The CDR3 is 12 amino acids. Here the CDR3 reads CSVDGRYNEQFF. The CDR3 DNA follows: TGCAGCGTTGATGGCCGTTACAATGAGCAGTTCTTC.

A single count supports this clone. The chain joins TRBV28 to TRBJ2-6; D gene ambiguous. Germline V CDR1 and CDR2: MDHEN, SYDVKM. The CDR3 has 13 residues. Between the trimmed V and J ends, which lost 6 bases and 3 bases, there was a span of 6 bases. Written as DNA, the CDR3 is TGTGCCAGCAGGTCTAATGGGGCCAACGTCCTGACTTTC. Protein: CASRSNGANVLTF.

The rearrangement links TRBV11-2 to TRBJ1-1; the match to TRBD1 covers 9 bases. CDR1 is SGHAT, CDR2 FQNNGV, per germline. Unmatched junction bases numbered 5, after V lost 1 base and J lost 2 bases. The CDR3 runs to 16 residues. CDR3 coding DNA: TGTGCCAGCAGCTTAGGAAGAACAGGGGGCAACACTGAAGCTTTCTTT. Translation gives CASSLGRTGGNTEAFF.

The chain joins TRBV28 to TRBJ1-1; the D is unclear. The germline V gene has CDR1 MDHEN and CDR2 SYDVKM. This CDR3 region has 14 residues. V was cut by 1 base and J by 2 bases, with 8 bases left in between. CDR3 residues: CASSLLPGNTEAFF. CDR3 nucleotide sequence: TGTGCCAGCAGTTTATTGCCCGGTAACACTGAAGCTTTCTTT. Based on the CDR3 plus reference TRBV28 and TRBJ1-1, the full variable domain is DVKVTQSSRYLVKRTGEKVFLECVQDMDHENMFWYRQDPGLGLRLIYFSYDVKMKEKGDIPEGYSVSREKKERFSLILESASTNQTSMYLCASSLLPGNTEAFFGQGTRLTVV.

V is TRBV29-1 and J is TRBJ2-1, with D tentatively TRBD2 (5 bases). The ends were cut back, 7 bases at V and 4 bases at J, with 11 bases in the middle. The germline V gene has CDR1 SQVTM and CDR2 ANQGSEA. CDR3 length equals 12 residues. CDR3 sequence (DNA): TGCAGCGCGGTGGGAGCGTACAATGAGCAGTTCTTC. Amino acid sequence: CSAVGAYNEQFF.

The chain links TRBV5-1 to TRBJ2-5, with TRBD2 identical over 8 bases. With 4 bases clipped from V and 5 bases from J, the junction kept 10 bases outside the gene matches. The germline gives CDR1 SGHRS, CDR2 YFSETQ. The CDR3 has 15 residues. The CDR3: CASSPIAGYGETQYF. DNA of the CDR3: TGCGCCAGCAGCCCAATAGCGGGATATGGCGAGACCCAGTACTTC.

This clone has a handful of counts. This chain uses TRBV7-3 with TRBJ2-2; D is unresolved. V lost 5 bases to trimming and J lost 4 bases, with 17 bases between them. The CDR3 is made up of 16 amino acids. Germline V gives CDR1 SGHTA, CDR2 FQGTGA. CDR3 residues: CASSGQANPGTGELFF. CDR3 in DNA: TGTGCCAGCAGCGGCCAAGCGAATCCGGGCACCGGGGAGCTGTTTTTT.

This clone was picked up one time. The chain has TRBV5-1 and TRBJ1-2; perhaps TRBD1 as D (6 bases). This CDR3 comprises 15 residues. Trimming took 7 bases from V and 6 from J, leaving 22 bases between them. CDR1 is SGHRS, CDR2 YFSETQ, per germline. The CDR3 DNA reads TGCGCCAGCCGGCCCGGTGGGAGGGGGAATCATGGCTACACCTTC. Translating gives CASRPGGRGNHGYTF.

V usage is TRBV28 and J usage is TRBJ2-2; no clear D gene. The V end lost 6 bases, the J end lost 4 bases, and 12 bases lay between the germline ends. The CDR3 consists of 14 residues. CDR1 and CDR2 (germline): MDHEN, SYDVKM. DNA for the CDR3: TGTGCCAGCAGCCTTAGAGGTAGCACCGGGGAGCTGTTTTTT. Protein sequence: CASSLRGSTGELFF.

J is TRBJ1-6 and V is TRBV4-2, with 8 bases fitting TRBD1. V was clipped by 4 bases and J by 0 bases; unmatched bases: 14. Germline V gives CDR1 LGHNA, CDR2 YNFKEQ. The CDR3 extends over 20 amino acids. For the CDR3, the DNA is TGTGCCAGCAGCCCTACAGGGGGTTCAATTAGGAGCTCCTATAATTCACCCCTCCACTTT. Translating gives CASSPTGGSIRSSYNSPLHF.

The chain is built from TRBV28 and TRBJ1-5; 11 nucleotides agree with TRBD1. Germline-derived CDR1 and CDR2 are MDHEN and SYDVKM. V dropped 3 bases and J dropped 1; count of bases not matched to a gene: 8. The CDR3 runs to 18 residues. The CDR3 DNA sequence: TGTGCCAGCAGTTTGTGGTGGGGACAGGGGGACAGCAATCAGCCCCAGCATTTT. Translating gives CASSLWWGQGDSNQPQHF.

This clone was observed a single time. The chain carries TRBV7-9 and TRBJ2-7; D gene unclear. Trimming removed 1 base at V and 6 bases at J, with 7 bases between. Per germline, CDR1 SEHNR and CDR2 FQNEAQ (reference sequence). The CDR3 runs to 12 residues. The CDR3 DNA sequence: TGTGCCAGCAGCTTAGACTCGGGCGAGCAGTACTTC. Its translation is CASSLDSGEQYF.

The chain recombines TRBV6-5 with TRBJ1-4, with D unresolved. Germline-derived CDR1 and CDR2 are MNHEY and SVGAGI. Between the trimmed V and J ends, which lost 0 bases and 6 bases, there was a span of 8 bases. The CDR3 runs to 14 residues. CDR3 sequence: CASSYSETHEKLFF. CDR3 DNA sequence: TGTGCCAGCAGTTACTCGGAGACCCATGAAAAACTGTTTTTT.

The rearrangement uses TRBV6-1 and TRBJ2-2, with a possible D match to TRBD2 (6 bases). The CDR3 runs 14 residues. Germline V gene sequence: CDR1 MNHNS, CDR2 SASEGT. V was clipped by 3 bases and J by 3 bases, with 8 bases between them. The CDR3 DNA follows: TGTGCCAGCAGTGAGGGGGGTTACACCGGGGAGCTGTTTTTT. Residues: CASSEGGYTGELFF.